These 10 T cell receptor beta chains were sequenced from one sample in a study of cytomegalovirus exposure and HLA in healthy donors. Amplification used 60 Vbeta primers and 13 Jbeta primers. Only in-frame clones appear in the TCRdb table, and some are missing; sequencing was by immunoSEQ multiplex PCR. The sample holds 150,000 to 200,000 clones; 80% are singletons and the top ten take approximately 14%. Sequenced material: PBMCs. These receptors originate from a woman aged 40 to 50 in good health and CMV-seronegative.

For this clone: This CDR3 is also generated by other DNA sequences in the sample. The chain is built from TRBV5-1 and TRBJ1-1; a weak D match, TRBD1 (5 bases). The CDR3 is made up of 13 amino acids. CDR1 is SGHRS and CDR2 is YFSETQ in the germline V gene. The ends were cut back, 2 bases at V and 5 bases at J, with 10 bases in the middle. This CDR3 reads CASSFTGGTEAFF. DNA for the CDR3: TGCGCCAGCAGCTTTACGGGGGGTACTGAAGCTTTCTTT.

V is TRBV28 and J is TRBJ2-7; D perhaps matches TRBD1 (6 bases). The CDR3 runs to 13 residues. The germline V and J ends were trimmed by 5 bases and 3 bases, with 11 bases remaining between them. Germline loops: CDR1 MDHEN, CDR2 SYDVKM. The DNA of the CDR3 is TGTGCCAGCAGTCTTCACAGGGTCTACGAGCAGTACTTC. Translating gives CASSLHRVYEQYF.

The chain employs TRBV11-2 and TRBJ2-6, with D possibly matching TRBD1 (5 bases). Germline V gene lookup returns CDR1 SGHAT and CDR2 FQNNGV. Trimming took 2 bases from V and 0 from J, leaving 5 bases between them. This CDR3 region has 15 residues. The CDR3 DNA follows: TGTGCCAGCAGCTTAAGGGGCTCTGGGGCCAACGTCCTGACTTTC. This translates into CASSLRGSGANVLTF. The whole variable domain, remainder taken from reference TRBV11-2 and TRBJ2-6, is EAGVAQSPRYKIIEKRQSVAFWCNPISGHATLYWYQQILGQGPKLLIQFQNNGVVDDSQLPKDRFSAERLKGVDSTLKIQPAKLEDSAVYLCASSLRGSGANVLTFGAGSRLTVL.

In nucleotides, the CDR3 is TGTGCCAGCAGCCAATTCCTGTTGGAGGTGAGGGATACAGATACGCAGTATTTT. It specifies CASSQFLLEVRDTDTQYF. V gene TRBV4-2 combines with J gene TRBJ2-3; D possibly corresponds to TRBD2 (5 bases). V was cut by 2 bases and J by 3 bases, with 21 bases left in between. Per the germline V gene, CDR1 is LGHNA and CDR2 is YNFKEQ. CDR3 size: 18 residues.

In this sample, this clone turned up a few times. This sequence joins TRBV18 and TRBJ2-1; TRBD2 agrees at 14 bases. Looked up from germline, CDR1 is KGHSH and CDR2 is LQKENI. The CDR3 covers 15 residues. V shed 3 bases, J shed 9 bases, and the junction held 4 bases outside the gene matches. In nucleotides, the CDR3 is TGTGCCAGCTCACCCGGGACTAGCGGGAGTGGTGAGCAGTTCTTC. This sequence encodes CASSPGTSGSGEQFF.

CDR3 DNA: TGCGCCAGCAGCTTGGAGTCTGGAGCAGGGGAGCAGTACTTC. Amino acids: CASSLESGAGEQYF. This chain connects TRBV5-1 to TRBJ2-7, with D perhaps TRBD1 (5 bases). Trimming removed 0 bases from V and 7 bases from J, with 14 bases in between. Germline-derived CDR1 and CDR2 are SGHRS and YFSETQ. The CDR3 extends over 14 amino acids. The complete variable domain, with remaining parts taken from reference TRBV5-1 and TRBJ2-7, reads KAGVTQTPRYLIKTRGQQVTLSCSPISGHRSVSWYQQTPGQGLQFLFEYFSETQRNKGNFPGRFSGRQFSNSRSEMNVSTLELGDSALYLCASSLESGAGEQYFGPGTRLTVT.

The chain couples TRBV2 to TRBJ2-5; 10 bases align to TRBD2. Per the germline V gene, CDR1 is SNHLY and CDR2 is FYNNEI. Trimming removed 1 base from V and 2 bases from J; junction bases left unmatched: 4. This CDR3 has 16 residues. The CDR3 spells CASSEGLAGHQETQYF. The CDR3 nucleotides are TGTGCCAGCAGTGAAGGACTAGCGGGCCATCAAGAGACCCAGTACTTC.

The chain has TRBV5-1 and TRBJ2-1, with D perhaps TRBD2 (5 bases). The CDR3 covers 12 residues. Germline V lookup: CDR1 SGHRS, CDR2 YFSETQ. V lost 0 bases to trimming and J lost 10 bases, with 8 bases between them. The CDR3 is CASSLGTGEQFF. Here the CDR3 DNA reads TGCGCCAGCAGCTTGGGGACGGGAGAGCAGTTCTTC.

The J gene is TRBJ2-5, the V gene TRBV7-8, with D tentatively TRBD2 (6 bases). The germline CDR1 and CDR2 sequences are SGHVS and FQNEAQ. The CDR3 has 15 amino acids. V shed 3 bases and J shed 1 base, with 12 bases lying between them. Here the CDR3 reads CASSLAGSFQETQYF. CDR3 bases: TGTGCCAGCAGCTTGGCGGGAAGTTTCCAAGAGACCCAGTACTTC.

The chain carries TRBV28 and TRBJ2-7; TRBD2 might be the D (6 bases). V lost 3 bases to trimming and J lost 5 bases, with 14 bases between them. Germline CDR1 MDHEN, CDR2 SYDVKM. The CDR3 has 14 residues. CDR3 coding DNA: TGTGCCAGCAGTTTCAGCGGGCCAACGGACGAGCAGTACTTC. Protein sequence: CASSFSGPTDEQYF.